Each of the 21 T cell receptor beta chains below was sequenced from the same sample in a study of cytomegalovirus exposure and HLA in healthy donors. Vbeta (60) and Jbeta (13) primers were used in the PCR. Measured with immunoSEQ multiplex PCR; TCRdb has only the in-frame clones, and not every one. The sample carries some 160,000 clones, about 74% recorded once. The sample was PBMCs. Receptors originate from a woman aged 35 to 49 in good health and CMV-seronegative.

J is TRBJ1-1 and V is TRBV7-8; maybe TRBD1 (5 bases). V was clipped by 1 base and J by 1 base, with 7 bases between them. The germline V gene has CDR1 SGHVS and CDR2 FQNEAQ. The CDR3 is 14 residues long. CDR3 region: CASSLGGENTEAFF. DNA of the CDR3: TGTGCCAGCAGCTTAGGGGGGGAGAACACTGAAGCTTTCTTT.

DNA of the CDR3: TGCGCCAGCAGCCCGAATCCAGGTGAAAAACTGTTTTTT. Translation gives CASSPNPGEKLFF. The chain joins TRBV5-1 to TRBJ1-4; D is ambiguous. The CDR3 length is 13 residues. Trimming cost V 4 bases and J 7 bases, with 11 bases left between them. Germline V gives CDR1 SGHRS, CDR2 YFSETQ.

The sample holds a few counts of this clone. The chain is built from TRBV4-1 and TRBJ2-2, with a possible D match to TRBD1 (5 bases). The germline V and J ends were trimmed by 1 base and 8 bases, with 14 bases remaining between them. Germline assignment: CDR1 MGHRA and CDR2 YSYEKL. The CDR3 length is 15 residues. CDR3 sequence reads: CASSQVGAQLGELFF. DNA for the CDR3: TGCGCCAGCAGCCAAGTAGGGGCTCAACTGGGGGAGCTGTTTTTT.

In its sample, this clone was seen once. This sequence joins TRBV11-1 and TRBJ2-3; 8 nucleotides line up with TRBD1. Germline V gene sequence: CDR1 SGHAT, CDR2 FQDESV (reference sequence). There are 15 residues in the CDR3. J gave up 2 bases and V 5 bases, and 6 bases lay outside the gene matches. For the CDR3, the DNA is TGTGCCAGCAGCCCGGGACAGGAGAACACAGATACGCAGTATTTT. Protein: CASSPGQENTDTQYF.

The chain recombines TRBV29-1 with TRBJ2-4; 11 bases line up with TRBD2. This CDR3 is built from 14 residues. The ends lost 7 bases at V and 6 bases at J; junction bases unmatched: 8. Germline CDR1 and CDR2: SQVTM and ANQGSEA. Here the CDR3 reads CSATGTSGGNIQYF. In nucleotides, the CDR3 is TGCAGCGCTACCGGGACTAGCGGTGGAAACATTCAGTACTTC.

This CDR3 reads CAWSVLRTSGAYEQYF. The CDR3 coding sequence is TGTGCCTGGAGTGTACTGAGAACTAGCGGCGCCTACGAGCAGTACTTC. The chain employs TRBV30 and TRBJ2-7; 8 bases map to TRBD2. CDR1 GTSNPN and CDR2 SVGIG come from the germline V gene (reference sequence). This CDR3 is 16 amino acids long. The trim removed 0 bases at V and 2 bases at J, leaving 9 bases unmatched.

This clone was seen just once. The chain links TRBV28 to TRBJ1-5; D remains unclear. Trimming removed 7 bases from V and 9 bases from J, with 7 bases in between. Germline CDR1 reads MDHEN; CDR2 reads SYDVKM. The CDR3 sequence is 10 residues long. Here the CDR3 DNA reads TGTGCCAGCAATACGGTGCCCCAGCATTTT. It codes for CASNTVPQHF.

CDR3 sequence: CASSIGGSYGYTF. The CDR3 nucleotides are TGTGCCAGTAGTATAGGAGGAAGCTATGGCTACACCTTC. V gene TRBV19 combines with J gene TRBJ1-2; D gene uncertain. CDR1 and CDR2 (germline): LNHDA, SQIVND (reference sequence). V was clipped by 1 base and J by 4 bases, with 7 bases between them. The CDR3 has 13 amino acids.

This rearrangement joins TRBV18 to TRBJ1-1, with 7 bases identical to TRBD1. The length of the CDR3 is 16 residues. The ends lost 7 bases at V and 4 bases at J; junction bases unmatched: 15. Germline loops: CDR1 KGHSH, CDR2 LQKENI. The CDR3 sequence: CASLPSKGALGTEAFF. The CDR3 nucleotides read TGTGCCAGCTTACCCTCGAAGGGGGCGCTAGGCACTGAAGCTTTCTTT.

V and J are TRBV5-6 and TRBJ1-1; D not resolved. Germline assignment: CDR1 SGHDT and CDR2 YYEEEE. CDR3 length: 13 residues. Trimming removed 4 bases from V and 7 bases from J, with 14 bases in between. The CDR3 DNA is TGTGCCAGCAGCCCCTATTTGTTTAGTGAAGCTTTCTTT. It translates to CASSPYLFSEAFF.

V usage is TRBV4-1 and J usage is TRBJ1-2, with D uncertain. Per germline, CDR1 MGHRA and CDR2 YSYEKL. The CDR3 runs 15 residues. V lost 1 base and J lost 0, with 9 bases in between. In DNA, the CDR3 is TGCGCCAGCAGCCAAGGTGGAGGCACTAACTATGGCTACACCTTC. This encodes CASSQGGGTNYGYTF.

The J gene is TRBJ2-7, the V gene TRBV10-1, with TRBD2 matching 9 bases. With 3 bases clipped from V and 4 bases from J, the junction kept 10 bases outside the gene matches. Germline assignment: CDR1 WNHNN and CDR2 SYGVQD (reference sequence). The CDR3 is 16 amino acids. CDR3: CASSEDSGGRGYEQYF. CDR3 bases: TGCGCCAGCAGTGAAGATTCGGGCGGGAGGGGTTACGAGCAGTACTTC.

Here the CDR3 DNA reads TGTGCCAGCAGTCCCGGGACTAGGGGGACCCAGTACTTC. This gives the protein CASSPGTRGTQYF. This chain links TRBV27 with TRBJ2-5; 8 nucleotides line up with TRBD2. The V gene end was trimmed by 5 bases and the J gene end by 7 bases; junction bases not matched to a gene: 6. This CDR3 region has 13 residues. The germline V gene encodes CDR1 MNHEY and CDR2 SMNVEV (reference sequence).

The chain uses TRBV2 and TRBJ2-2; tentatively, D is TRBD1 (5 bases). The CDR3 length is 12 residues. V lost 7 bases and J 5 bases, leaving 8 bases between the germline ends. Per germline, CDR1 SNHLY and CDR2 FYNNEI. The CDR3 loop is CASNQGTGELFF. The CDR3 nucleotides read TGTGCCAGCAACCAGGGAACCGGGGAGCTGTTTTTT.

This chain joins TRBV5-4 and TRBJ2-7, with D possibly TRBD2 on 6 matching bases. The CDR3 length is 16 residues. Germline V gene sequence: CDR1 SGHNT, CDR2 YYREEE (reference sequence). Trimming cost V 3 bases and J 2 bases, with 18 bases left between them. CDR3 residues: CASSSPVSGLAYEQYF. The CDR3 DNA reads as TGTGCCAGCAGCTCCCCCGTTAGCGGCCTAGCCTACGAGCAGTACTTC.

The table lists this clone with a count of one. V and J are TRBV15 and TRBJ1-1; 7 nucleotides agree with TRBD1. The CDR3 is made up of 15 amino acids. Germline V CDR1 and CDR2: LNHNV, YYDKDF (reference sequence). The V segment lost 0 bases and the J segment 3 bases; nucleotides outside the gene matches: 4. The CDR3 DNA sequence: TGTGCCACCAGCAGAGATATCAGGGGGGACACTGAAGCTTTCTTT. Translated: CATSRDIRGDTEAFF.

This chain links TRBV5-1 with TRBJ1-1, with 7 bases fitting TRBD1. V dropped 2 bases and J dropped 0; count of bases not matched to a gene: 7. This CDR3 has 16 residues. Germline CDR1 and CDR2: SGHRS and YFSETQ. Written as DNA, the CDR3 is TGCGCCAGCAGCTTTTCTGGGACAGAGCTGAACACTGAAGCTTTCTTT. Its translation is CASSFSGTELNTEAFF.

This chain links TRBV15 with TRBJ2-1, with TRBD2 identical over 9 bases. The CDR3 sequence is 19 residues long. V was pared by 1 base and J by 4 bases, with 14 bases of the junction left unmatched. Looked up from germline, CDR1 is LNHNV and CDR2 is YYDKDF (reference sequence). CDR3 in amino acids: CATSRARREGTRGYNEQFF. DNA for the CDR3: TGTGCCACCAGCAGAGCCCGGCGGGAGGGTACCCGGGGATACAATGAGCAGTTCTTC.

The chain recombines TRBV7-2 with TRBJ2-3, with unresolved D. The CDR3 spans 11 residues. Germline CDR1 and CDR2: SGHTA and FQGNSA. Trimming removed 5 bases from V and 5 bases from J, with 5 bases in between. The chain's CDR3 is CASSVLDTQYF. CDR3 in DNA: TGTGCCAGCAGCGTACTAGATACGCAGTATTTT.

This clone was detected only a few times. The chain carries TRBV19 and TRBJ2-3; D is possibly TRBD1 (6 bases). The V end lost 1 base, the J end lost 1 base, and 6 bases lay between the germline ends. CDR1 is LNHDA, CDR2 SQIVND, per germline (reference sequence). CDR3 length: 14 residues. The chain's CDR3 is CASSIGQGTDTQYF. The DNA of the CDR3 is TGTGCCAGTAGTATAGGACAGGGCACAGATACGCAGTATTTT. The full variable domain, in which reference TRBV19 and TRBJ2-3 provide the parts outside the CDR3, is DGGITQSPKYLFRKEGQNVTLSCEQNLNHDAMYWYRQDPGQGLRLIYYSQIVNDFQKGDIAEGYSVSREKKESFPLTVTSAQKNPTAFYLCASSIGQGTDTQYFGPGTRLTVL.

This clone was seen once. The chain couples TRBV28 to TRBJ1-5; tentatively, D is TRBD1 (6 bases). Germline loops: CDR1 MDHEN, CDR2 SYDVKM. CDR3 size: 15 residues. V was clipped by 6 bases and J by 2 bases, with 14 bases between them. CDR3 DNA sequence: TGTGCCAGCAGCTCACCGGACAGACGCAATCAGCCCCAGCATTTT. Its translation is CASSSPDRRNQPQHF.